This TCR beta chain was profiled in a study of siplizumab effects on memory and regulatory T cells. Whole-study results and caveats: Many proliferating CD4+ or CD8+ clones remained unclassified. Roughly 75-95% of them could not be assigned either a naive or a memory phenotype. Unstimulated naive T cells seemed to show more diversity than memory cells did, and they also seemed to be among the major contributors to the alloresponse. With siplizumab, Treg-derived clones averaged about 69% of mappable alloreactive CD4+ clones, versus 26.9% in controls.

Some clones are missing from TCRdb's copy, which holds only in-frame ones; the method was immunoSEQ multiplex PCR. The sample records about 91,000 clones, around 95% being singletons. The CDR3 extends over 18 amino acids. Looked up from germline, CDR1 is MNHNS and CDR2 is SASEGT. The V and J ends lost 4 bases and 2 bases, in that order; junction bases with no gene match: 11. A note on this clone: Its antigen is undetermined.

Sequences were obtained from naive CD4+ T cells sorted from blood. V is TRBV6-1 and J is TRBJ2-7, with TRBD2 matching over 13 bases. This clonotype originated in a human donor in good health. For the CDR3, the DNA is TGTGCCAGCAGTGGTAGACTAGCGGGGGGAAGGGGGACCTACGAGCAGTACTTC. The encoded protein is CASSGRLAGGRGTYEQYF.